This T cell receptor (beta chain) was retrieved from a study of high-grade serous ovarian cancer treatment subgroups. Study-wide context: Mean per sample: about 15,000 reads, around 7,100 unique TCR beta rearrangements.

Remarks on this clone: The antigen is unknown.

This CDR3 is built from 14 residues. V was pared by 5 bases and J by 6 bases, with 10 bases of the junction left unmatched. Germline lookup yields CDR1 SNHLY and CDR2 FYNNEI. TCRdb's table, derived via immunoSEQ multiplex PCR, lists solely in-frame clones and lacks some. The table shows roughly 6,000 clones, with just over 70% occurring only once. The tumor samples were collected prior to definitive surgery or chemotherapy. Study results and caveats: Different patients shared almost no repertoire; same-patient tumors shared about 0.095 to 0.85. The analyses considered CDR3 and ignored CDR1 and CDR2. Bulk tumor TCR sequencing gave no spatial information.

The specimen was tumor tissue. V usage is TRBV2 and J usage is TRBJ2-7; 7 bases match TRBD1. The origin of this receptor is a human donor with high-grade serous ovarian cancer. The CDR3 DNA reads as TGTGCCAGCAGTCAGGGGGATGACCCCCTCGAGCAGTACTTC. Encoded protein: CASSQGDDPLEQYF.